The clone carrying this T cell receptor beta chain has at least ten counts. Construction of TCR beta libraries relied on iRepertoire HTBI primers and on Arm-PCR targeting CDR3 regions. Each CDR3 protein gets one entry after TCRdb re-called the multiplex PCR reads with MiXCR. The repertoire holds about 540,000 distinct CDR3 sequences, with approximately 15% as singletons. Trimming removed 2 bases at V and 5 bases at J, with 4 bases between. Germline V gene sequence: CDR1 SEHNR, CDR2 FQNEAQ (reference sequence). This CDR3 is built from 11 residues. Time point noted: newly diagnosed GD, antithyroid drugs for less than 3 months. PBMC RNA served as the TCR library source. Tubes containing EDTA received 8 to 9.5 milliliters of drawn peripheral blood. The record originates from a study of regulatory T cells in long-lasting Graves disease. The data also belong to a second study, concerning T cells in Graves' hyperthyroidism and ophthalmopathy. That study reports: First-round RT-PCR with HTBI primers amplified the TCR CDR3 region.

The chain couples TRBV7-9 to TRBJ2-7; D is undetermined. The sequence derives from a man between 25 and 39 years old with Graves disease. Sequencing used peripheral blood mononuclear cells (PBMCs), obtained at new diagnosis, from a patient treated with antithyroid drugs. CDR3 sequence (DNA): TGTGCCAGCAGCTTAAGGGACGAGCAGTACTTC. Its protein product is CASSLRDEQYF. Full variable domain (outside the CDR3, taken from reference TRBV7-9 and TRBJ2-7): DTGVSQNPRHKITKRGQNVTFRCDPISEHNRLYWYRQTLGQGPEFLTYFQNEAQLEKSRLLSDRFSAERPKGSFSTLEIQRTEQGDSAMYLCASSLRDEQYFGPGTRLTVT.